This T cell receptor (beta chain) is drawn from a study of blood T cell repertoires in COVID-19. Across the whole study: Acute-phase and convalescent COVID-19 samples originated in the United States, Italy and Spain.

Trimming took 3 bases from V and 2 from J; bases not matched to a gene: 4. This CDR3 spans 16 amino acids. The germline gives CDR1 MGHRA, CDR2 YSYEKL. This clone appeared a few times. Assay used: immunoSEQ multiplex PCR; TCRdb lists only in-frame clones, some missing. The sample yields more than 90,000 clones, about 83% seen once. This TCR was sampled from a woman aged 55-75 years with COVID-19, enrolled during active disease. The V and J genes are TRBV4-1 and TRBJ2-2, with 9 nucleotides matching TRBD2. The specimen was peripheral blood. The CDR3 nucleotides are TGCGCCAGCAGCCACGCTAGCGGGGTAAACACCGGGGAGCTGTTTTTT. Translating it yields CASSHASGVNTGELFF.